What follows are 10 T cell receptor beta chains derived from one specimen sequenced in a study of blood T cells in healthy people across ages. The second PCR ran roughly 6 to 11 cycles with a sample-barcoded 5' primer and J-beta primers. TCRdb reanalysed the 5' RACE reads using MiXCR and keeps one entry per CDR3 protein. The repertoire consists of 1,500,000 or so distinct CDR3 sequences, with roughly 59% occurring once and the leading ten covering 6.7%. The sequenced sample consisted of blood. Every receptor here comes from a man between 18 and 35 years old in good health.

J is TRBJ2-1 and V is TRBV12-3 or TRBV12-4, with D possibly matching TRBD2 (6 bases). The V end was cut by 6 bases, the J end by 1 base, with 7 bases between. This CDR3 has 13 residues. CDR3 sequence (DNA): TGTGCCAGCAGGGCGGGGTCCTACAATGAGCAGTTCTTC. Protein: CASRAGSYNEQFF.

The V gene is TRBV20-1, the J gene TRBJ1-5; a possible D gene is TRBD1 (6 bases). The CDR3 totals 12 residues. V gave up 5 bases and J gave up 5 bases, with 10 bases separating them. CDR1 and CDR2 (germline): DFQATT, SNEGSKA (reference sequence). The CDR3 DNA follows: TGCAGTGCTTCAAGGACAGATCAGCCCCAGCATTTT. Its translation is CSASRTDQPQHF.

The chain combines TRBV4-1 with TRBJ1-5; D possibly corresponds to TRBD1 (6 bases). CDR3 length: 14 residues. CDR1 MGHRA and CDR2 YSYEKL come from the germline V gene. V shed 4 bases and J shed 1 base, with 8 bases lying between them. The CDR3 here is CASSLDRSNQPQHF. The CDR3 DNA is TGCGCCAGCAGCCTCGACAGGAGCAATCAGCCCCAGCATTTT.

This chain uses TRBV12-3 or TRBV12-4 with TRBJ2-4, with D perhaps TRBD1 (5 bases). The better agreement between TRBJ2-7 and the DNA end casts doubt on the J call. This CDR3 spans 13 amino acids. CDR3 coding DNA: TGTGCCAGCGGACCCAAACAGGTCTACGAGCAGTACTTC. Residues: CASGPKQVYEQYF.

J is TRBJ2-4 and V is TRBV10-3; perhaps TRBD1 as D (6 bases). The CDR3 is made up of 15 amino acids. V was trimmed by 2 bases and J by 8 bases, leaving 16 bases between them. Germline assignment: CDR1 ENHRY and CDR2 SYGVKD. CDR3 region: CAISEPGHTTDIQYF. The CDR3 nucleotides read TGTGCCATCAGTGAGCCGGGACACACGACGGACATTCAGTACTTC.

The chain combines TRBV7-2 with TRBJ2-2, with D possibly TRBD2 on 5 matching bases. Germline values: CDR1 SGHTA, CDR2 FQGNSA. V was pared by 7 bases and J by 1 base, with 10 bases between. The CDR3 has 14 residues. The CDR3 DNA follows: TGTGCCAGCACCACCGCGGGGAACACCGGGGAGCTGTTTTTT. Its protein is CASTTAGNTGELFF.

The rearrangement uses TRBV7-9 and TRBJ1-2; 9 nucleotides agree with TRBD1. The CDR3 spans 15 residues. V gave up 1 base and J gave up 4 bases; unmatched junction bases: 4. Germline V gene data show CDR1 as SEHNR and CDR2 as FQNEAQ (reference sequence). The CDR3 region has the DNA TGTGCCAGCAGCTTAGATTCGGACAGGGGCTATGGCTACACCTTC. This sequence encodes CASSLDSDRGYGYTF.

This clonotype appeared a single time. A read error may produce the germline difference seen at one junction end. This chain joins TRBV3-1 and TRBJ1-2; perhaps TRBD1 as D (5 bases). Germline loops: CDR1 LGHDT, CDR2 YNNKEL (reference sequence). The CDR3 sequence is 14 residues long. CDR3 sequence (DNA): TGTGCCAGCAGCCAAGCAGAGGGGAGTGGTGGCTGCACCTTC. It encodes CASSQAEGSGGCTF.

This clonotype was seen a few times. The CDR3 reads CASSPPGLDNEQFF. For the CDR3, the DNA is TGCGCCAGCAGCCCGCCTGGACTAGACAATGAGCAGTTCTTC. The chain uses TRBV4-1 and TRBJ2-1, with 7 positions matching TRBD2. Germline loops: CDR1 MGHRA, CDR2 YSYEKL. The CDR3 is 14 residues long. V shed 4 bases, J shed 5 bases, and the junction held 5 bases outside the gene matches.

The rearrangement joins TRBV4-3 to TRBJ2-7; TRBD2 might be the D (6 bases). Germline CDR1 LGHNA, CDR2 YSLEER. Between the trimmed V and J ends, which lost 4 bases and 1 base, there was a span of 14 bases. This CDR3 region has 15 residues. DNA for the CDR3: TGCGCCAGCAGCCGAGATCTGGAGGGGTCCTACGAGCAGTACTTC. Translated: CASSRDLEGSYEQYF.